A single sample is the source of the 3 T cell receptor beta chains below, sequenced in a study of tumor-infiltrating lymphocytes in primary liver carcinoma. Co-extracting RNA and DNA was done with roughly 17-34 mg of unsorted bulk tissue as input. Total RNA (around 0.45 ug) served as template for TCR beta cDNA synthesis primed by a constant-region primer. Amplification in three nested multiplex PCR rounds with slightly modified ARM-PCR gave rise to TCR beta libraries. Primers for the first two PCR rounds were TRBV1-TRBV30 forward primers and a C-beta reverse primer (about 9 cycles per round). TCRdb re-called the multiplex PCR reads with MiXCR, one entry per CDR3 protein. The sample shows about 78,000 distinct CDR3 sequences, 71% of them seen only once. The specimen was liver tumor tissue from sampling region 4. Subset given: tumor region T4, right-lateral pole. These receptors all come from a woman in her sixties or seventies with primary liver carcinoma and hepatitis B virus infection.

CDR3 nucleotide sequence: TGTGCCAGCTCACCCGGCGCCCTACCGGGACTACCCTTTTCGTATGAGCAGTTCTTC. Protein sequence: CASSPGALPGLPFSYEQFF. The chain uses TRBV18 and TRBJ2-1; 7 bases fit TRBD2. The length of the CDR3 is 19 residues. Germline CDR1 KGHSH, CDR2 LQKENI. Germline trimming cut 3 bases from V and 8 bases from J; bases unmatched to any gene: 22. The whole variable domain, remainder taken from reference TRBV18 and TRBJ2-1, is NAGVMQNPRHLVRRRGQEARLRCSPMKGHSHVYWYRQLPEEGLKFMVYLQKENIIDESGMPKERFSAEFPKEGPSILRIQQVVRGDSAAYFCASSPGALPGLPFSYEQFFGPGTRLTVL.

Judged by abundance, this clonotype is medium-sized. CDR3 DNA sequence: TGTGCCAGCAGCCCACCCCTGGTGTCCTCGAAGACCCAGTACTTC. As protein: CASSPPLVSSKTQYF. The chain carries TRBV11-2 and TRBJ2-5; unclear D gene. CDR1 is SGHAT and CDR2 is FQNNGV in the germline V gene. V lost 5 bases and J lost 6, with 19 bases in between. This CDR3 region has 15 residues.

This clonotype has a count of ten or more. V and J are TRBV6-1 and TRBJ2-3, with unresolved D. Per germline, CDR1 MNHNS and CDR2 SASEGT. Between the trimmed V and J ends, which lost 7 bases and 1 base, there was a span of 12 bases. The CDR3 loop spans 14 amino acids. The CDR3 here is CASKRTTGTDTQYF. In DNA form, the CDR3 reads TGTGCCAGCAAACGGACCACTGGCACAGATACGCAGTATTTT.